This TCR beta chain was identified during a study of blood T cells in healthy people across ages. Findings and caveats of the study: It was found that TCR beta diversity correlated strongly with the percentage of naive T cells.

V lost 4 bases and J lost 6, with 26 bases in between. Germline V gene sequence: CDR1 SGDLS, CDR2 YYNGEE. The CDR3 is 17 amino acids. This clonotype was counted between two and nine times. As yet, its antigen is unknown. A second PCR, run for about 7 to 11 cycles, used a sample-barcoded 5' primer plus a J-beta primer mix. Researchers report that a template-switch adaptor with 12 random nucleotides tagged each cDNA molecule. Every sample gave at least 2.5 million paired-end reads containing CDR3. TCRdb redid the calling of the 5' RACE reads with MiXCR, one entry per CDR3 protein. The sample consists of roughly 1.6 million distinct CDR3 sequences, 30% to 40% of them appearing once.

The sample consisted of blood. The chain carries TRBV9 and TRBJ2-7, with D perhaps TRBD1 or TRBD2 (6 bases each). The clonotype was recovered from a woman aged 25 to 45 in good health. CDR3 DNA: TGTGCCAGCAGCCCCCCCAAAAACACAGGGCTGGGAGGCGAGCAGTACTTC. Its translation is CASSPPKNTGLGGEQYF.